This T cell receptor (beta chain) emerged from a study of T cell repertoires in cytomegalovirus infection. Background on the study: Matching HLA type, along with CMV infection, was indicated by public TCR beta signatures.

At least ten counts were recorded for this clonotype. TCRdb re-analysed the reads in MiXCR, keeping a single row per CDR3 protein. The sample records approximately 500,000 distinct CDR3 sequences, 16% being singletons. Input material: CD8+ T cells from PBMCs. This sequence originates from a human donor in good health (CMV status not recorded). Some clones in this sample may be carry-over from other donors' samples.

CDR3 region: CASSLRTIAGGSYEQYF. The CDR3 nucleotides read TGTGCCAGCAGTCTACGGACTATAGCGGGAGGTTCCTACGAGCAGTACTTC. The chain uses TRBV28 and TRBJ2-7, with TRBD2 matching over 10 bases. From germline, CDR1 is MDHEN and CDR2 SYDVKM. Trimming at V came to 5 bases and at J to 1 base, leaving 11 bases not matched to a gene. The CDR3 loop spans 17 amino acids.